This T cell receptor (beta chain) came from a study of blood T cells in healthy people across ages. The authors drew about 9.5 milliliters of peripheral blood from each donor. The authors extracted at least 6 micrograms of total RNA per sample. As concerns this clonotype: The antigen is unknown.

Findings and caveats of the study: Since the PBMCs were unsorted, naive and antigen-experienced cells could not be conclusively compared.

PCR was performed a second time for roughly 7 to 11 cycles using a sample-barcoded 5' primer and a J-beta primer mix. Each cDNA molecule received a tag from a template-switch adaptor that had 12 random nucleotides. TCRdb recomputed calls from the 5' RACE reads with MiXCR, one row per CDR3 protein. This table has roughly 930,000 distinct CDR3 sequences, about 48% appearing once. This CDR3 is built from 12 residues. The germline V gene has CDR1 SGHTS and CDR2 YDEGEE. Trimming took off 5 bases at V and 7 bases at J, with 12 bases between the two ends. The source is a man aged 25 to 40 in good health. Material: blood. The V and J genes are TRBV5-8 and TRBJ1-2; a weak D match, TRBD1 (6 bases). The CDR3 DNA is TGTGCCAGCAGTCCCCGGACAGCTGGCTACACCTTC. Protein: CASSPRTAGYTF.